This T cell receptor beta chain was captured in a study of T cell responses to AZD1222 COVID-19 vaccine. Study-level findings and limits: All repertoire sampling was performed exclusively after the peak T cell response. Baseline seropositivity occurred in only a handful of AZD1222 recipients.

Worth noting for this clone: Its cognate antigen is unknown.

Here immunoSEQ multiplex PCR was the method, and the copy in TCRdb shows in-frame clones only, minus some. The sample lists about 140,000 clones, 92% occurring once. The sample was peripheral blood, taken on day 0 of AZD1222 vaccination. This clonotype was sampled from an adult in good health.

DNA for the CDR3: TGTGCCAGCAGCCGGACTAGCGGGGAACACAATGAGCAGTTCTTC. Protein product: CASSRTSGEHNEQFF. V gene TRBV7-9 combines with J gene TRBJ2-1, with 12 bases identical to TRBD2. V shed 5 bases and J 5 bases; nucleotides not matched to a gene: 4. CDR3 length: 15 residues. Per germline, CDR1 SEHNR and CDR2 FQNEAQ (reference sequence).